This T cell receptor beta chain appears in the sequencing data of a study of OX40 agonist ivuxolimab in advanced cancers. Study at large: Patients were treated with ivuxolimab, an agonistic anti-OX40 (CD134) antibody. Earlier anti-PD-1, anti-PD-L1 or anti-CTLA-4 therapy was permitted; about 44% had received some.

The table came from immunoSEQ multiplex PCR; TCRdb's copy has only in-frame clones and leaves some out. The repertoire consists of over 100,000 clones, with around 95% occurring once and the leading ten covering about 0.14%. Sequenced here: CD4+ or CD8+ T cells sorted from blood, sampled in a trial of the OX40 agonist ivuxolimab. This receptor was identified in an adult with an advanced solid tumor such as melanoma, head and neck, liver or kidney cancer.

CDR3 protein: CASSQTLAGGTGELFF. The CDR3 DNA is TGTGCCAGCAGCCAAACACTAGCGGGGGGTACCGGGGAGCTGTTTTTT. The chain joins TRBV4-2 to TRBJ2-2; 12 nucleotides match TRBD2. Germline loops: CDR1 LGHNA, CDR2 YNFKEQ. CDR3 length equals 16 residues. J lost 5 bases, V lost 2 bases, and 3 bases had no gene match.